This T cell receptor (beta chain) was profiled in a study of OX40 agonist ivuxolimab in advanced cancers. Looking at the study overall: Ivuxolimab was a fully human IgG2 agonistic monoclonal antibody targeting the costimulatory receptor OX40 (CD134). The paper describes the monotherapy dose-escalation part (N of about 50 patients) of the phase I trial of ivuxolimab. In the dose-escalation cohort, around four fifths of patients were male, and the mean age was approximately 55 years, with a range of roughly 23 to 85. Intravenous ivuxolimab was administered to patients every 2 weeks at six dose levels: 0.01, 0.1, 0.3, 1.5, 3 and 10 mg/kg. Among the approximately 54 dose-escalation patients, approximately 20 had hepatocellular carcinoma, some 15 melanoma, 9 renal cell carcinoma and 9 head and neck cancer. Patients were allowed to have had prior anti-PD-1, anti-PD-L1 or anti-CTLA-4 therapy, and around 40% of the dose-escalation patients had previously received checkpoint inhibitors. Partial responses occurred in three dose-escalation patients: two with cutaneous melanoma and one with hepatocellular carcinoma. Peripheral TCRbeta sequencing was intended to test whether TCR sequence diversity was altered and clonal T-cell expansion was caused by ivuxolimab.

Patients with autoimmune disease history or receiving systemic immunosuppression were excluded from the trial. Peripheral blood for TCR sequencing was collected from all dose cohorts at baseline, on cycle 4 day 1, and on cycle 7 day 1. The samples were taken from a phase I, first-in-human, multicenter, open-label dose-escalation trial of ivuxolimab. Adults with locally advanced or metastatic melanoma, renal cell, hepatocellular, or head and neck squamous cell carcinoma were enrolled in the trial. CD4+ and CD8+ T cells were sorted separately from peripheral blood before TCR sequencing. For sequencing of the TCRbeta CDR3 region, genomic DNA was extracted from the sorted cells. TCRbeta CDR3 regions were sequenced using the immunoSEQ Assay. The source is immuneACCESS, and TCRdb retained only in-frame sequences with V and J called. Part of the clones is not carried over; for the studies checked, unresolved V genes explain less than half of this, and the remainder is unexplained. This sample is represented by approximately 23,000 clones; 84% of them were singletons. The leading ten clones occupy about 55% of the sample.

Points the paper makes about the study in general: After ivuxolimab, expanded clones were on average more numerous among CD8+ T cells than among CD4+ T cells. The antigen specificity of the clonally expanded peripheral T cells was not determined. Low levels of normalized T-cell clonal expansion were also seen in some nonresponding patients. In the 0.1-3.0 mg/kg groups, partial responders were among the patients with the lowest normalized peripheral clonal expansion, particularly in CD8+ T cells. At doses from 0.1 to 3.0 mg/kg, clonal expansion was seen in both CD4+ and CD8+ blood T cells between baseline and week 6.

The CDR3 has 14 amino acids, counting the end cysteine and phenylalanine. Here the CDR3 DNA is all that survives: 42 bases in frame from base 1. Reading the germline V gene (reference sequence) gives CDR1 PRHDT and CDR2 FYEKMQ. V sheds 0 bases and J sheds 6 bases, leaving 10 bases between their ends. A word on this clone: The antigen it binds to is not known. Base qualities were left out, and no much larger clone turns up one base away.

Sequences were derived from CD4+ or CD8+ T cells sorted from blood, sampled in a trial of the OX40 agonist ivuxolimab. Recombination linked TRBV13 to TRBJ2-3; the D gene remains uncertain. This sequence originates from an adult with an advanced solid tumor such as melanoma, head and neck, liver or kidney cancer. The DNA is TGTGCCAGCAGCTTAGGGGGAATTTGGGATACGCAGTATTTT. This encodes CASSLGGIWDTQYF.